The 25 T cell receptor beta chains below were found in one sample sequenced in a study of shared clonotypes between healthy human individuals. Profiled with immunoSEQ multiplex PCR; TCRdb holds only in-frame clones, not every one. The table shows about 330,000 clones, with more than 75% occurring only once. Sequenced material: memory CD8+ T cells sorted from blood. Subset denoted: CD45RO+ cells pooled with CCR7-negative TemRA cells. The receptor set was obtained from a man between 18 and 35 years old in good health.

The chain's CDR3 is CASSQEGHPNTGELFF. CDR3 nucleotide sequence: TGCGCCAGCAGCCAAGAAGGACACCCGAACACCGGGGAGCTGTTTTTT. This rearrangement joins TRBV4-1 to TRBJ2-2, with D possibly matching TRBD1 (5 bases). The germline gives CDR1 MGHRA, CDR2 YSYEKL. Between the trimmed V and J ends, which lost 0 bases and 0 bases, there was a span of 8 bases. The length of the CDR3 is 16 residues.

This clone was counted at least ten times. The genes are TRBV4-1 and TRBJ2-2; the D gene is possibly TRBD2 (5 bases). The CDR3 has 13 residues. V was shortened by 2 bases and J by 5 bases, with 6 bases between the two germline ends. CDR1 is MGHRA, CDR2 YSYEKL, per germline. CDR3 coding DNA: TGCGCCAGCAGCCAATGGGAGACCGGGGAGCTGTTTTTT. It codes for CASSQWETGELFF.

This clone was recorded only once. The chain recombines TRBV18 with TRBJ2-1; tentative D call: TRBD1 (5 bases). V dropped 4 bases and J dropped 4 bases, with 17 bases sitting between them. Germline loops: CDR1 KGHSH, CDR2 LQKENI. The CDR3 loop spans 16 amino acids. Here the CDR3 DNA reads TGTGCCAGCTCACGTCAGACAGATTCGCGTTACAATGAGCAGTTCTTC. This encodes CASSRQTDSRYNEQFF.

This sequence joins TRBV13 and TRBJ2-3, with D tentatively TRBD1 (5 bases). Trimming removed 5 bases from V and 4 bases from J, with 7 bases in between. CDR1 is PRHDT, CDR2 FYEKMQ, per germline (reference sequence). The CDR3 covers 12 residues. CDR3 in DNA: TGTGCCAGCAGCAGGGGATCAGATACGCAGTATTTT. It encodes CASSRGSDTQYF.

This clone was detected once. The rearrangement joins TRBV5-6 to TRBJ2-3; D remains ambiguous. Germline assignment: CDR1 SGHDT and CDR2 YYEEEE. Trimming stripped 2 bases from V and 11 bases from J, with 12 bases between. This CDR3 is built from 12 residues. The CDR3 loop reads CASSLVMGGQYF. The CDR3 DNA is TGTGCCAGCAGCTTAGTGATGGGTGGGCAGTATTTT.

This clone appeared once. This sequence joins TRBV29-1 and TRBJ1-2; possibly TRBD1 for D (6 bases). The CDR3 is 14 amino acids. V was clipped by 3 bases and J by 3 bases, with 14 bases between them. Germline assignment: CDR1 SQVTM and CDR2 ANQGSEA. The DNA for the CDR3 is TGCAGCGTTGAGGCGGCAGGGGTCGACTATGGCTACACCTTC. Translated, it gives CSVEAAGVDYGYTF.

V is TRBV5-1 and J is TRBJ2-1, with 7 bases matching TRBD1. CDR1 is SGHRS, CDR2 YFSETQ, per germline. This CDR3 spans 17 amino acids. J lost 4 bases, V lost 5 bases, and 15 bases had no gene match. CDR3 residues: CASSSEIGQVLYNEQFF. The CDR3 region has the DNA TGCGCCAGCAGTTCGGAAATTGGACAGGTCCTTTACAATGAGCAGTTCTTC.

Only one count was recorded for this clone. The chain links TRBV7-8 to TRBJ2-7; D call uncertain. The germline V and J ends were trimmed by 5 bases and 0 bases, with 8 bases remaining between them. In germline, CDR1 is SGHVS, CDR2 FQNEAQ. The CDR3 spans 13 residues. In nucleotides, the CDR3 is TGTGCCAGCAGCCCAATGAGCTCCTACGAGCAGTACTTC. This sequence encodes CASSPMSSYEQYF.

The V and J genes are TRBV7-2 and TRBJ2-2; no definite D call. Germline V lookup: CDR1 SGHTA, CDR2 FQGNSA. Trimming took 3 bases from V and 0 from J, leaving 2 bases between them. This CDR3 has 13 amino acids. The CDR3 here is CASSFANTGELFF. The CDR3 bases are TGTGCCAGCAGCTTCGCGAACACCGGGGAGCTGTTTTTT.

This clone has a count of ten or more. The gene calls are TRBV28 and TRBJ1-2; 8 bases fit TRBD1. This CDR3 has 12 amino acids. Germline V lookup: CDR1 MDHEN, CDR2 SYDVKM. The V and J ends lost 6 bases and 13 bases, in that order; junction bases with no gene match: 10. The CDR3 nucleotides read TGTGCCAGCAGCCTAAGGACAGGGAGCTGCACCTTC. Protein product: CASSLRTGSCTF.

V usage is TRBV10-3 and J usage is TRBJ1-5, with D tentatively TRBD1 (6 bases). Germline V gene data show CDR1 as ENHRY and CDR2 as SYGVKD. V was clipped by 8 bases and J by 2 bases, with 22 bases between them. This CDR3 has 17 amino acids. This CDR3 is CAIGHGNDRNRNQPQHF. The CDR3 DNA reads as TGTGCCATCGGTCACGGGAACGACAGGAACCGCAATCAGCCCCAGCATTTT.

The V call is TRBV7-9, the J call TRBJ2-3, with TRBD2 matching 7 bases. Germline V gives CDR1 SEHNR, CDR2 FQNEAQ (reference sequence). This CDR3 is built from 15 residues. With 2 bases clipped from V and 2 bases from J, the junction kept 4 bases outside the gene matches. This chain's CDR3 is CASSLLAGVTDTQYF. The CDR3 region has the DNA TGTGCCAGCAGCTTACTGGCGGGGGTCACAGATACGCAGTATTTT.

This chain uses TRBV19 with TRBJ1-2; D unclear. CDR1 is LNHDA, CDR2 SQIVND, per germline (reference sequence). V was clipped by 3 bases and J by 4 bases, with 9 bases between them. This CDR3 contains 13 residues. CDR3 bases: TGTGCCAGTAGTATGGGCCAGACCTATGGCTACACCTTC. Its protein product is CASSMGQTYGYTF.

The V call is TRBV9, the J call TRBJ2-6, with 7 bases lining up with TRBD1. The CDR3 is made up of 14 amino acids. The junction had 6 bases not matched to a gene; V was cut back by 4 bases and J by 8 bases. Per the germline V gene, CDR1 is SGDLS and CDR2 is YYNGEE. This CDR3 is CASSPQGDPNVLTF. The CDR3 coding sequence is TGTGCCAGCAGCCCGCAGGGGGACCCCAACGTCCTGACTTTC.

The rearrangement uses TRBV2 and TRBJ2-1; the D is unclear. Between the trimmed V and J ends, which lost 7 bases and 6 bases, there was a span of 10 bases. This CDR3 is built from 12 residues. From germline, CDR1 is SNHLY and CDR2 FYNNEI. CDR3: CASTLIGNEQFF. The CDR3 nucleotides read TGTGCCAGCACTCTTATAGGCAATGAGCAGTTCTTC.

Points on this clone: Other DNA sequences in the sample encode the same CDR3. The chain links TRBV30 to TRBJ2-7; D is possibly TRBD1 (5 bases). The CDR3 totals 12 residues. Germline V gives CDR1 GTSNPN, CDR2 SVGIG (reference sequence). Between the trimmed V and J ends, which lost 2 bases and 4 bases, there was a span of 9 bases. The CDR3 coding sequence is TGTGCCTGGAGTCCCACAGGTTACGAGCAGTACTTC. The encoded protein is CAWSPTGYEQYF.

The rearrangement uses TRBV4-3 and TRBJ2-1; no definite D call. The germline gives CDR1 LGHNA, CDR2 YSLEER. CDR3 size: 17 residues. V shed 0 bases and J shed 2 bases, with 14 bases lying between them. For the CDR3, the DNA is TGCGCCAGCAGCCAAGATCGCGGCGACGCTACCTACAATGAGCAGTTCTTC. This translates into CASSQDRGDATYNEQFF.

This clone showed up just once. The chain has TRBV4-1 and TRBJ2-1; D is possibly TRBD1 or TRBD2 (5 bases each). The CDR3 contains 17 residues. Germline values: CDR1 MGHRA, CDR2 YSYEKL. Trimming removed 4 bases from V and 4 bases from J, with 20 bases in between. The CDR3 region is CASSPAAGTAGYNEQFF. The CDR3 region has the DNA TGCGCCAGCAGCCCCGCCGCCGGGACGGCTGGATACAATGAGCAGTTCTTC.

This chain uses TRBV9 with TRBJ2-7; TRBD1 might be the D (5 bases). The V end was cut by 4 bases, the J end by 1 base, with 15 bases between. The CDR3 is 15 amino acids. Germline V gene sequence: CDR1 SGDLS, CDR2 YYNGEE. The CDR3 loop is CASSPTPGSSYEQYF. DNA for the CDR3: TGTGCCAGCAGCCCAACGCCAGGGTCATCCTACGAGCAGTACTTC. Together with reference TRBV9 and TRBJ2-7, the CDR3 gives the full variable domain: DSGVTQTPKHLITATGQRVTLRCSPRSGDLSVYWYQQSLDQGLQFLIQYYNGEERAKGNILERFSAQQFPDLHSELNLSSLELGDSALYFCASSPTPGSSYEQYFGPGTRLTVT.

The V call is TRBV19, the J call TRBJ1-3; no clear D. The germline V gene encodes CDR1 LNHDA and CDR2 SQIVND (reference sequence). CDR3 size: 16 residues. V gave up 5 bases and J gave up 4 bases, with 18 bases separating them. CDR3 coding DNA: TGTGCCAGTAGTCCATTGGAACTAGATCGGGGAAACACCATATATTTT. Residues: CASSPLELDRGNTIYF.

The chain combines TRBV5-1 with TRBJ2-1; a weak D match, TRBD1 (6 bases). The CDR3 consists of 15 residues. Germline V gene sequence: CDR1 SGHRS, CDR2 YFSETQ. V was shortened by 3 bases and J by 1 base, with 11 bases between the two germline ends. CDR3: CASSSSDRSYNEQFF. The CDR3, as DNA: TGCGCCAGCAGCTCCTCAGACAGGTCCTACAATGAGCAGTTCTTC.

The chain is built from TRBV6-6 and TRBJ2-7, with D possibly TRBD1 on 6 matching bases. The germline CDR1 and CDR2 sequences are MNHNY and SVGAGI (reference sequence). V was pared by 1 base and J by 2 bases, with 9 bases between. CDR3 size: 14 residues. The CDR3 here is CASSYWQGPYEQYF. The CDR3 bases are TGTGCCAGCAGTTACTGGCAGGGGCCCTACGAGCAGTACTTC.

This clone occurred once. The rearrangement links TRBV5-5 to TRBJ1-6, with 8 bases aligning to TRBD1. This CDR3 comprises 14 residues. In germline, CDR1 is SGHKS, CDR2 YYEKEE (reference sequence). The J segment lost 9 bases and the V segment lost 2 bases, leaving 4 bases of the junction unmatched. For the CDR3, the DNA is TGTGCCAGCAGCTTAACAGGGGGTGGTTCACCCCTCCACTTT. Protein sequence: CASSLTGGGSPLHF.

V gene TRBV4-1 combines with J gene TRBJ2-3; TRBD1 might be the D (5 bases). Germline CDR1 and CDR2: MGHRA and YSYEKL. The CDR3 is made up of 15 amino acids. V dropped 3 bases and J dropped 4 bases, with 14 bases sitting between them. This CDR3 is CASSQLTVGPDTQYF. Here the CDR3 DNA reads TGCGCCAGCAGCCAGCTGACAGTTGGCCCAGATACGCAGTATTTT.

The chain has TRBV30 and TRBJ1-1, with D unresolved. V dropped 0 bases and J dropped 4 bases, with 12 bases sitting between them. The CDR3 totals 14 residues. Germline loops: CDR1 GTSNPN, CDR2 SVGIG (reference sequence). The chain's CDR3 is CAWSVEVTGTEAFF. The CDR3 nucleotides read TGTGCCTGGAGTGTCGAGGTGACGGGCACTGAAGCTTTCTTT.